This entry lists 12 T cell receptor beta chains sequenced from one sample in a study of cytomegalovirus exposure and HLA in healthy donors. PCR amplification relied on 60 Vbeta primers (plus 13 Jbeta primers). Assay used: immunoSEQ multiplex PCR; TCRdb lists only in-frame clones, some missing. The data hold 250,000 to 350,000 clones, with roughly 80% observed a single time. Sample: PBMCs. The source is a girl aged 2 to 9 in good health and CMV-seronegative.

The chain employs TRBV4-1 and TRBJ1-6; 12 bases line up with TRBD1. CDR1 and CDR2 from the germline V gene are MGHRA and YSYEKL. J lost 14 bases, V lost 4 bases, and 12 bases had no gene match. There are 16 residues in the CDR3. The DNA for the CDR3 is TGCGCCAGCAGCCCCGCCGGGACAGGGGGCCTGTCTGCCCTCCACTTT. Encoded protein: CASSPAGTGGLSALHF.

This clone has only a few counts. The chain uses TRBV6-1 and TRBJ1-5, with TRBD1 matching 9 bases. V shed 0 bases, J shed 5 bases, and the junction held 5 bases outside the gene matches. CDR1 is MNHNS and CDR2 is SASEGT in the germline V gene. The length of the CDR3 is 16 residues. The CDR3 sequence is CASSEALGQGYQPQHF. The CDR3 DNA follows: TGTGCCAGCAGTGAAGCGCTGGGACAGGGCTATCAGCCCCAGCATTTT.

A few counts support this clone. This rearrangement joins TRBV19 to TRBJ1-1; D call uncertain. Germline CDR1 is LNHDA and CDR2 is SQIVND (reference sequence). The CDR3 totals 14 residues. V lost 3 bases and J lost 1, with 9 bases in between. CDR3 loop: CASSILHRNTEAFF. Here the CDR3 DNA reads TGTGCCAGTAGTATCCTCCACAGGAACACTGAAGCTTTCTTT.

The V and J genes are TRBV6-5 and TRBJ1-5; the D gene is possibly TRBD1 (6 bases). The germline V gene has CDR1 MNHEY and CDR2 SVGAGI. CDR3 length equals 15 residues. Trimming left V 5 bases short and J 9 bases short, with 20 bases between. CDR3 amino acids: CASSPLQQGGRPQHF. The CDR3 DNA reads TGTGCCAGCAGTCCCCTCCAACAGGGCGGGCGGCCCCAGCATTTT.

The chain has TRBV11-3 and TRBJ2-6; D uncertain. CDR1 and CDR2 from the germline V gene are SGHNT and YENEEA. Trimming pared 5 bases from V and 0 bases from J, leaving 2 bases between. This CDR3 region has 13 residues. DNA of the CDR3: TGTGCCAGCAGCCTCTCTGGGGCCAACGTCCTGACTTTC. Translated, it gives CASSLSGANVLTF.

The rearrangement uses TRBV5-1 and TRBJ2-2; D possibly corresponds to TRBD1 (6 bases). V was trimmed by 0 bases and J by 0 bases, leaving 9 bases between them. The CDR3 has 16 residues. The germline gives CDR1 SGHRS, CDR2 YFSETQ. The DNA of the CDR3 is TGCGCCAGCAGCTTGGCCCAGGGGACGAACACCGGGGAGCTGTTTTTT. Translation: CASSLAQGTNTGELFF.

The J gene is TRBJ1-1, the V gene TRBV15; D unresolved. In germline, CDR1 is LNHNV, CDR2 YYDKDF (reference sequence). This CDR3 contains 13 residues. V was cut by 3 bases and J by 0 bases, with 5 bases left in between. The CDR3 DNA reads TGTGCCACCAGCAGTCGGTTGAACACTGAAGCTTTCTTT. Its protein is CATSSRLNTEAFF. The full variable domain, rest sourced from reference TRBV15 and TRBJ1-1, is DAMVIQNPRYQVTQFGKPVTLSCSQTLNHNVMYWYQQKSSQAPKLLFHYYDKDFNNEADTPDNFQSRRPNTSFCFLDIRSPGLGDTAMYLCATSSRLNTEAFFGQGTRLTVV.

This clone was counted a few times. The V and J genes are TRBV27 and TRBJ2-5; weak D call: TRBD1 (7 bases). The CDR3 covers 18 residues. The V end was cut by 5 bases, the J end by 3 bases, with 25 bases between. Germline CDR1 is MNHEY and CDR2 is SMNVEV (reference sequence). The CDR3 region has the DNA TGTGCCAGCAGTCTCCGGACCCCGACAGGGAGGCTTAAAGAGACCCAGTACTTC. It encodes CASSLRTPTGRLKETQYF.

CDR3 region: CASSLAAGSGNTIYF. CDR3 nucleotides: TGCGCCAGCAGCTTGGCGGCAGGGTCAGGAAACACCATATATTTT. The chain joins TRBV5-1 to TRBJ1-3, with D perhaps TRBD1 (5 bases). The CDR3 is made up of 15 amino acids. The germline gives CDR1 SGHRS, CDR2 YFSETQ. The V end was cut by 0 bases, the J end by 4 bases, with 11 bases between.

V gene TRBV23-1 combines with J gene TRBJ2-2, with 8 bases aligning to TRBD2. TRBV23-1 belongs to the ORF category, with a function that is uncertain. The CDR3 is 14 residues long. V gave up 7 bases and J gave up 0 bases; unmatched junction bases: 1. CDR3 bases: TGCGCCAGCACTAGCGGGCCGAACACCGGGGAGCTGTTTTTT. It yields the protein CASTSGPNTGELFF.

The V call is TRBV28, the J call TRBJ2-3; D is uncertain. This CDR3 has 14 amino acids. V was trimmed by 5 bases and J by 7 bases, leaving 16 bases between them. The V gene's germline CDR1 is MDHEN and CDR2 SYDVKM. The CDR3 region is CASSLPAARNTQYF. The DNA of the CDR3 is TGTGCCAGCAGTCTCCCCGCGGCTAGGAATACGCAGTATTTT.

V is TRBV28 and J is TRBJ2-3, with D maybe TRBD2 (5 bases). The CDR3 totals 14 residues. Germline loops: CDR1 MDHEN, CDR2 SYDVKM. Trimming stripped 4 bases from V and 5 bases from J, with 13 bases between. CDR3 nucleotides: TGTGCCAGCAGTTCCCTCCGGGGAAAAGATACGCAGTATTTT. Its translation: CASSSLRGKDTQYF.